This is a list of T cell receptor beta chains from one sample in a study of shared clonotypes between healthy human individuals. Generated by immunoSEQ multiplex PCR, the TCRdb table keeps only in-frame clones and is missing some. The data show just over 2,000,000 clones, with 90% to 95% seen just once and more than 0.1% held by the top ten. The specimen sequenced was naive CD4+ T cells sorted from blood. These receptors all come from a man aged 18-30 years in good health. Both conserved end residues are part of each CDR3. D genes are given only for firm matches.

J gene: TRBJ2-5; V gene: TRBV2; D gene: .; CDR3 protein: CATRDEPGPGTQYF; CDR3 DNA: TGTGCCACCAGAGACGAGCCAGGACCGGGGACCCAGTACTTC
J gene: TRBJ2-6; V gene: TRBV6-5; D gene: .; CDR3 protein: CASSYRSSGANVLTF; CDR3 DNA: TGTGCCAGCAGTTACAGGAGCTCTGGGGCCAACGTCCTGACTTTC
J gene: TRBJ1-5; V gene: TRBV30; D gene: .; CDR3 protein: CAWRGRGGQPQHF; CDR3 DNA: TGTGCCTGGAGAGGCAGGGGAGGTCAGCCCCAGCATTTT
J gene: TRBJ2-3; V gene: TRBV6-1; D gene: TRBD2; CDR3 protein: CASSDGLAGLQYF; CDR3 DNA: TGTGCCAGCAGTGATGGACTAGCGGGGTTGCAGTATTTT
J gene: TRBJ1-2; V gene: TRBV5-1; D gene: .; CDR3 protein: CASSLDSPGDLSSSF; CDR3 DNA: TGCGCCAGCAGCTTGGACAGCCCCGGTGATTTAAGCAGTTCGTTC
J gene: TRBJ1-5; V gene: TRBV6-5; D gene: .; CDR3 protein: CASSYSQQTNQPQHF; CDR3 DNA: TGTGCCAGCAGTTACTCGCAACAGACCAATCAGCCCCAGCATTTT
J gene: TRBJ2-5; V gene: TRBV30; D gene: .; CDR3 protein: CAWSDTRLAQYF; CDR3 DNA: TGTGCCTGGAGTGACACACGTTTGGCCCAGTACTTC
J gene: TRBJ2-7; V gene: TRBV5-4; D gene: TRBD1; CDR3 protein: CASSLPGQGANEQYF; CDR3 DNA: TGTGCCAGCAGTTTACCGGGACAGGGGGCCAACGAGCAGTACTTC
J gene: TRBJ1-2; V gene: TRBV7-9; D gene: .; CDR3 protein: CASSLGPGNYGYTF; CDR3 DNA: TGTGCCAGCAGCTTAGGGCCAGGGAACTATGGCTACACCTTC
J gene: TRBJ1-4; V gene: TRBV11-2; D gene: .; CDR3 protein: CASSLIFQGHEKLFF; CDR3 DNA: TGTGCCAGCAGCCTAATTTTCCAGGGTCATGAAAAACTGTTTTTT
J gene: TRBJ1-3; V gene: TRBV2; D gene: TRBD1; CDR3 protein: CASSVQGRQYSGNTIYF; CDR3 DNA: TGTGCCAGCAGTGTACAGGGGCGACAATACTCTGGAAACACCATATATTTT